This T cell receptor beta chain was sequenced during a study of immune cell composition in non-small cell lung cancer. Notes on the study in general: It was not proven that tumour-reactive clones equal dominant tumour-associated clones. Lung squamous cell carcinoma tumours had significantly higher top 10 clone scores and productive clonality than lung adenocarcinoma.

To note about this clone: The antigen remains undetermined.

The V end was cut by 2 bases, the J end by 2 bases, with 11 bases between. CDR1 SEHNR and CDR2 FQNEAQ come from the germline V gene (reference sequence). The CDR3 consists of 15 residues. Sequencing was performed with immunoSEQ multiplex PCR; in TCRdb, only in-frame clones are kept and a portion is missing. This sample carries 15,000 or so clones, roughly two thirds of them seen once, and the ten largest clones take 7.5%. The sequenced sample consisted of lung tumor tissue. The TCR comes from a human donor with non-small cell lung cancer. This chain connects TRBV7-9 to TRBJ2-3, with D possibly matching TRBD2 (5 bases). The CDR3 DNA reads as TGTGCCAGCAGCTTAACGGGGATGTCCACAGATACGCAGTATTTT. Translating it yields CASSLTGMSTDTQYF.